This T cell receptor (beta chain) appears in the sequencing data of a study of Ad26.COV2.S vaccination and SARS-CoV-2 variants. Overall study context: Each vaccinee took Ad26.COV2.S intramuscularly, once or twice 56 days apart. Study outcomes and limitations: Spike-specific TCR breadth in vaccine recipients exceeded that seen in placebo recipients.

For this clone: Its specificity is unknown.

Sequencing used immunoSEQ multiplex PCR; TCRdb keeps in-frame clones, though not all of them. The repertoire holds fewer than 500,000 clones, with about 93% as singletons. The CDR3 totals 14 residues. Per germline, CDR1 LNHDA and CDR2 SQIVND (reference sequence). The V and J ends lost 2 bases and 2 bases respectively, with 9 bases between them. Treatment denoted: roughly 18 received Ad26.COV2.S at low or high dose, single or two shots; roughly five received placebo; per-sample allocation not given. Samples analyzed were those drawn on day 63 after the first vaccine or placebo injection. SARS-CoV-2 spike from the Wuhan strain was encoded by the vaccine, an Ad26 vector.

Sequenced here: peripheral blood, sampled in a trial of Ad26.COV2.S vaccine versus placebo. The rearrangement uses TRBV19 and TRBJ2-5; tentatively, D is TRBD1 (6 bases). The sequence was collected from a person between 18 and 60 years old who received the Ad26.COV2.S COVID-19 vaccine or a placebo. DNA of the CDR3: TGTGCCAGTAGTATATGGGACAAGCAAGAGACCCAGTACTTC. Amino acids: CASSIWDKQETQYF.